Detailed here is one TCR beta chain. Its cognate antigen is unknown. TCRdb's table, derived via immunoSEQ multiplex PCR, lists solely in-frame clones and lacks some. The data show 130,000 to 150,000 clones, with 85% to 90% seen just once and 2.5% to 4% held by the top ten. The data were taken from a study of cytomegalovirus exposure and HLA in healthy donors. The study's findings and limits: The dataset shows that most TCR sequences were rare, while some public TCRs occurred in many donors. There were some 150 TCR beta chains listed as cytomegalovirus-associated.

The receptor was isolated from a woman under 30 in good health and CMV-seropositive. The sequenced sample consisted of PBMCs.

The CDR3 DNA reads as TGTGCCAGCACCTCGGCGGGGACTAGCGGCGAGCAGTACTTC. This translates into CASTSAGTSGEQYF. V usage is TRBV7-2 and J usage is TRBJ2-7; TRBD2 matches at 11 bases. CDR3 length: 14 residues. CDR1 SGHTA and CDR2 FQGNSA come from the germline V gene. V was clipped by 7 bases and J by 6 bases; unmatched bases: 8.